This T cell receptor (beta chain) was identified in a study of T cell responses to AZD1222 COVID-19 vaccine (dated by TCRdb to about 2021). Some background on the complete study: AZD1222 recipients given second doses at about 4 weeks or at about 12 weeks were pooled, since spike-specific TCR depth and breadth were not found to differ between the two schedules. TCR sequencing covered approximately 230 trial participants: about 210 given two doses of AZD1222 and 26 given two doses of MenACWY control vaccine. Enrollment into the trials was organized by age into subgroups of 18-55, 56-69 and 70-plus years, and those subgroups contained about 160, 30 and 59 TCR-sequenced participants, respectively. What the research found in general, with its limitations: Participants were mostly white British and included more females than males, and it was suggested by the authors that clonal diversity may have been underestimated. Nearly half of unique spike-specific TCRs reportedly recognized epitopes outside regions mutated in the B.1.351 and B.1.1.7 variants. Conclusions about previously exposed vaccinees are limited, since just five or six AZD1222 recipients were seropositive for SARS-CoV-2 at baseline. The 56-69-year group was small, and its depth increase did not reach significance, likely because of low power. Spike-specific TCR breadth and depth rose significantly after two AZD1222 doses compared with day 0 and with MenACWY recipients. Vaccine-associated CD4 TCRs spanned the whole spike protein, with dominant responses in regions 160-218 and 743-854. Because no samples from the day 14 peak response were available, repertoires could be characterized only after the peak T cell response.

The CDR3 regions of human TCRbeta chains were subjected to immunosequencing. As for the original processing: TCRs in the repertoires were matched against a reference library of SARS-CoV-2-specific TCRs that had been generated with the MIRA antigen-specificity platform. Breadth was defined as the fraction of unique TCRs that were SARS-CoV-2-associated. Depth was defined as the fraction of total T cells that were SARS-CoV-2-associated. Using the MIRA data, each spike-specific TCR was assigned both to the spike region to which the TCR was reactive and to a CD4 or CD8 class. Log10-transformed breadth and depth values were compared by one-way ANOVA with Sidak's multiple comparisons tests. TCRdb took over this immuneACCESS table, retaining in-frame rearrangements with V and J assigned. Such tables are incomplete; in checked studies, under half of the missing clones stem from an unresolved V gene, and the remainder is unexplained. That table is the source of V, J and clone size, and D and trimming were worked out from the DNA. The table for this sample lists 75,000 to 100,000 clones; about 92% of them were counted only once. Approximately 12% of the sample rests with the top ten.

This sample's time point label indicates: baseline before first vaccination. Vaccinee samples were obtained from the UK trials COV001 and COV002, which included a single-blind randomized controlled phase 2/3 trial of AZD1222 (ChAdOx1 nCoV-19) in healthy adults. Trial participant PBMC samples were collected at day 0 and day 28 after the second dose for TCRbeta chain sequencing. To note about this clone: Its specific antigen is unknown. Within one base of it there is no much larger clone, and no base qualities were kept.

The sequenced sample was peripheral blood, obtained on day 0 of AZD1222 vaccination. The receptor comes from an adult in good health.

The CDR3 in this case is CAWSMGTEAFF. The nucleotides read TGTGCCTGGAGTATGGGGACTGAAGCTTTCTTT. This sequence uses TRBV30 and TRBJ1-1; too little of a D gene remains to name it. CDR1 and CDR2 (GTSNPN, SVGIG) derive from the germline V gene (reference sequence). The CDR3 runs 11 amino acids, cysteine and phenylalanine included. Kept here is only the CDR3 DNA, which spans 33 bases and is read in frame from base 1. V is clipped by 2 bases and J by 5 bases, and the sequence between their germline boundaries is 6 bases long. Where the CDR3 stops, the reference TRBV30 and TRBJ1-1 genes take over; the full variable domain is SQTIHQWPATLVQPVGSPLSLECTVEGTSNPNLYWYRQAAGRGLQLLFYSVGIGQISSEVPQNLSASRPQDRQFILSSKKLLLSDSGFYLCAWSMGTEAFFGQGTRLTVV.